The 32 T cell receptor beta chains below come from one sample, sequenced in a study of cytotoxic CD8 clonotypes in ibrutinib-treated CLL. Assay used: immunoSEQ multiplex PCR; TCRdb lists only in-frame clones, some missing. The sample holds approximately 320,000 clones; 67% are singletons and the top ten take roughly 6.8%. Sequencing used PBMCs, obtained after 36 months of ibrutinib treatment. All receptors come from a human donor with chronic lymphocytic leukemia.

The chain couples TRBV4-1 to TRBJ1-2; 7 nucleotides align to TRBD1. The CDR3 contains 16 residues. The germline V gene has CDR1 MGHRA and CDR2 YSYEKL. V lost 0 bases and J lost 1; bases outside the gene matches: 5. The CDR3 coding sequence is TGCGCCAGCAGCCAAGATAGGGACAGCAATAACTATGGCTACACCTTC. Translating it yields CASSQDRDSNNYGYTF.

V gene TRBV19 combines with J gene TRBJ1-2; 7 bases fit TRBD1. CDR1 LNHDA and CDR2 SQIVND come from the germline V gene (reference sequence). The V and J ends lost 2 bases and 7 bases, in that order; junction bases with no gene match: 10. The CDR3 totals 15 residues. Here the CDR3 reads CASSIQGQGGSGYTF. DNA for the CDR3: TGTGCCAGTAGTATACAGGGCCAGGGGGGCAGTGGCTACACCTTC.

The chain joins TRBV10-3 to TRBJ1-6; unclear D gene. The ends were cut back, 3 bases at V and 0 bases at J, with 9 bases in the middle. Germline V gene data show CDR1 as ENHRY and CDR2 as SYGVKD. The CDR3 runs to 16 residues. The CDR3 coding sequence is TGTGCCATCAGTGACCCGGCCAGCTCCTATAATTCACCCCTCCACTTT. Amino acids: CAISDPASSYNSPLHF.

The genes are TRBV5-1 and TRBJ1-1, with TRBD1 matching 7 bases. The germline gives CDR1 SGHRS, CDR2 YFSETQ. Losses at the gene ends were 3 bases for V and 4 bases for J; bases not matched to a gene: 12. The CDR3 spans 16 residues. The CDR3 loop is CASSSPGGNGVTEAFF. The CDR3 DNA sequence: TGCGCCAGCAGCTCGCCAGGGGGTAATGGGGTCACTGAAGCTTTCTTT.

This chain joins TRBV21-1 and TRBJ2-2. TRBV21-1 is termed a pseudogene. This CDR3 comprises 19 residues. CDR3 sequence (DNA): TGTGCCAGCAGCATGAGCTTAAATTGGGGTCTCGCGAACACCGGGGAGCTGTTTTTT. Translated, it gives CASSMSLNWGLANTGELFF.

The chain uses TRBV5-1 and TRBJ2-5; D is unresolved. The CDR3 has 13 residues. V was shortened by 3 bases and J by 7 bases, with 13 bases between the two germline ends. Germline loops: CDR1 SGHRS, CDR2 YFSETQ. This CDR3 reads CASSSASKGTQYF. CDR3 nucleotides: TGCGCCAGCAGCTCGGCTAGTAAGGGGACCCAGTACTTC.

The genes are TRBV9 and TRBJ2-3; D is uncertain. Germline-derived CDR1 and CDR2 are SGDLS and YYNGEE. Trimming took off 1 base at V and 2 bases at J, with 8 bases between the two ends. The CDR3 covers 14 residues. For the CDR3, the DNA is TGTGCCAGCAGCGTAAGACCCGCCACAGATACGCAGTATTTT. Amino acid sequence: CASSVRPATDTQYF.

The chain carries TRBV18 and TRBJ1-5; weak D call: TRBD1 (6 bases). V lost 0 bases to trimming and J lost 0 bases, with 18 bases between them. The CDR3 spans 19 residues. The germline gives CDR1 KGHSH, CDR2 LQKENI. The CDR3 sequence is CASSPPETGQSYSNQPQHF. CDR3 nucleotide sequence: TGTGCCAGCTCACCACCGGAGACAGGCCAATCATATAGCAATCAGCCCCAGCATTTT.

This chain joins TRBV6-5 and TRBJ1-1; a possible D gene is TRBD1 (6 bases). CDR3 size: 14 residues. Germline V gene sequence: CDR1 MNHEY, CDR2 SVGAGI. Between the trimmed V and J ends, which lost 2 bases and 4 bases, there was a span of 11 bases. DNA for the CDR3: TGTGCCAGCAGTTACGGACAGTCTTCCACTGAAGCTTTCTTT. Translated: CASSYGQSSTEAFF.

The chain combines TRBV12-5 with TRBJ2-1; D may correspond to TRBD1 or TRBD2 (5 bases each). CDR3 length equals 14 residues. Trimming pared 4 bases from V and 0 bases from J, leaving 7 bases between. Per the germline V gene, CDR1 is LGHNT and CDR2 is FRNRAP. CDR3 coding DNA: TGTGCTAGTGGTTCAGGGAGCTCCTACAATGAGCAGTTCTTC. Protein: CASGSGSSYNEQFF.

CDR3 bases: TGCGCCAGCAGCTTGGCAGGGGGCGGACTAGCGGGACGGAATGAGCAGTTCTTC. This translates into CASSLAGGGLAGRNEQFF. This rearrangement joins TRBV5-1 to TRBJ2-1; 12 bases are a match to TRBD2. Unmatched junction bases numbered 11, after V lost 0 bases and J lost 7 bases. The CDR3 length is 18 residues. From germline, CDR1 is SGHRS and CDR2 YFSETQ.

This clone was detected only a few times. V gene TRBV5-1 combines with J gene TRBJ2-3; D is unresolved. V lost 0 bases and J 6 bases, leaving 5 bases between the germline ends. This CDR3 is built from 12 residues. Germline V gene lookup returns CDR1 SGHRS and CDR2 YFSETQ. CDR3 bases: TGCGCCAGCAGCTTGGACCCCGATACGCAGTATTTT. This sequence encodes CASSLDPDTQYF.

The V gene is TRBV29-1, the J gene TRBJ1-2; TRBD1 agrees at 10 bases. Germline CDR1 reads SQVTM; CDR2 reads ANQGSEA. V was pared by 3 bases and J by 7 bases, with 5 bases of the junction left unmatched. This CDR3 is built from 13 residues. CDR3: CSVDRGQGFGYTF. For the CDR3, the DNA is TGCAGCGTTGATAGGGGACAGGGGTTTGGCTACACCTTC.

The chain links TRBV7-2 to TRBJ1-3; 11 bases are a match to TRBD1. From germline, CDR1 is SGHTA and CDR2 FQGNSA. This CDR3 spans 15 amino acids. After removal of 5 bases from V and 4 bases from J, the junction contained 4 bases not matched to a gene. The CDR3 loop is CASSLDRGHGNTIYF. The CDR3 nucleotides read TGTGCCAGCAGCCTGGACAGGGGGCACGGAAACACCATATATTTT.

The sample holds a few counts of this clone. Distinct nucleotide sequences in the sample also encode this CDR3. DNA of the CDR3: TGCAGCGTTGAGAGGGCCTACGAGCAGTACTTC. Its protein product is CSVERAYEQYF. The V call is TRBV29-1, the J call TRBJ2-7, with D tentatively TRBD2 (5 bases). The V gene's germline CDR1 is SQVTM and CDR2 ANQGSEA. The V and J ends lost 3 bases and 2 bases respectively, with 5 bases between them. The CDR3 covers 11 residues.

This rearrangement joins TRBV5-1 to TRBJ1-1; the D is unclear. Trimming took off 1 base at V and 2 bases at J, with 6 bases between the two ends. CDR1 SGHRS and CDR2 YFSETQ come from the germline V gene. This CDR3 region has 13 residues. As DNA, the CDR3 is TGCGCCAGCAGCTTGATCCCCAACACTGAAGCTTTCTTT. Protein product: CASSLIPNTEAFF. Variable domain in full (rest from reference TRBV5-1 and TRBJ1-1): KAGVTQTPRYLIKTRGQQVTLSCSPISGHRSVSWYQQTPGQGLQFLFEYFSETQRNKGNFPGRFSGRQFSNSRSEMNVSTLELGDSALYLCASSLIPNTEAFFGQGTRLTVV.

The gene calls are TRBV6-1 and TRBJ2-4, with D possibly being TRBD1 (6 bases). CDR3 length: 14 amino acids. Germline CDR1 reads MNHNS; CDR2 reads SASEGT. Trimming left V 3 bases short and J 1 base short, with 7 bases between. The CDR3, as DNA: TGTGCCAGCAGTGACAGGGGTGCCAAAAACATTCAGTACTTC. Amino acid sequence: CASSDRGAKNIQYF.

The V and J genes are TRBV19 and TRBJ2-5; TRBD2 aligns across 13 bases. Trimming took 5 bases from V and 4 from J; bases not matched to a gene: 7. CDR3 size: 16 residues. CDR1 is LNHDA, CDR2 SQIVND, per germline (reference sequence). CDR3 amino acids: CASSPRTSGGRETQYF. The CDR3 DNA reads TGTGCCAGTAGTCCGCGGACTAGCGGGGGTAGAGAGACCCAGTACTTC. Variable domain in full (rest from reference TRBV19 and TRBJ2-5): DGGITQSPKYLFRKEGQNVTLSCEQNLNHDAMYWYRQDPGQGLRLIYYSQIVNDFQKGDIAEGYSVSREKKESFPLTVTSAQKNPTAFYLCASSPRTSGGRETQYFGPGTRLLVL.

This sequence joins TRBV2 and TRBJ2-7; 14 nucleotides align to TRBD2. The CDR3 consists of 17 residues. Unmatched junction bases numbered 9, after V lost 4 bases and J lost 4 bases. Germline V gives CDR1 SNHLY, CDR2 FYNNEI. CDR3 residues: CASSAGTSGSGRYEQYF. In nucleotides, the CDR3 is TGTGCCAGCAGTGCCGGGACTAGCGGGAGCGGAAGGTACGAGCAGTACTTC. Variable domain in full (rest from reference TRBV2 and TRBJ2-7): EPEVTQTPSHQVTQMGQEVILRCVPISNHLYFYWYRQILGQKVEFLVSFYNNEISEKSEIFDDQFSVERPDGSNFTLKIRSTKLEDSAMYFCASSAGTSGSGRYEQYFGPGTRLTVT.

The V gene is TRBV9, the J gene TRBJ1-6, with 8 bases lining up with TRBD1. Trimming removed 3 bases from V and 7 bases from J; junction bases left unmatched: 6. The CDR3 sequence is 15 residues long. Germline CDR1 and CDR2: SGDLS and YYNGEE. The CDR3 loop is CASSARQGLNSPLHF. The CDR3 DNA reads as TGTGCCAGCAGCGCCCGACAGGGGCTAAATTCACCCCTCCACTTT.

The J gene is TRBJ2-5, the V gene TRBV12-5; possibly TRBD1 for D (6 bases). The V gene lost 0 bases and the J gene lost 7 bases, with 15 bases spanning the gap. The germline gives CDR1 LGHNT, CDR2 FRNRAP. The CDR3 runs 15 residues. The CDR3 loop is CASGLVQRQVGTQYF. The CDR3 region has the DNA TGTGCTAGTGGTTTGGTACAACGACAGGTGGGGACCCAGTACTTC.

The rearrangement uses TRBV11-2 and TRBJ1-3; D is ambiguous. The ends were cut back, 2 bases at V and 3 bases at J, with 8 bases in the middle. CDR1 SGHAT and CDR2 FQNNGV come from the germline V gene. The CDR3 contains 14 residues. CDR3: CASSLNRIGNTIYF. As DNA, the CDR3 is TGTGCCAGCAGCTTAAATCGGATTGGAAACACCATATATTTT.

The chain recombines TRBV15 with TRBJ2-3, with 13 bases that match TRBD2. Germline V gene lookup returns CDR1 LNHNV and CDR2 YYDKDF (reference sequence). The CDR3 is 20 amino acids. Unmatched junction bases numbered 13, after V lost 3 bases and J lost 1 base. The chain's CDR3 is CATSSRPGLAGEGGTDTQYF. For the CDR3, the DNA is TGTGCCACCAGCAGCCGTCCCGGACTAGCGGGGGAAGGAGGCACAGATACGCAGTATTTT. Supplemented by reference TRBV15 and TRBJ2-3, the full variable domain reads DAMVIQNPRYQVTQFGKPVTLSCSQTLNHNVMYWYQQKSSQAPKLLFHYYDKDFNNEADTPDNFQSRRPNTSFCFLDIRSPGLGDTAMYLCATSSRPGLAGEGGTDTQYFGPGTRLTVL.

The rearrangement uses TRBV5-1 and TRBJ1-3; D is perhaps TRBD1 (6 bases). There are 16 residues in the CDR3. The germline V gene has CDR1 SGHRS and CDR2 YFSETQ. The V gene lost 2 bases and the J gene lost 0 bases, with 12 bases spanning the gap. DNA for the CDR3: TGCGCCAGCAGCTTTAAAGGGGGTGGCTCTGGAAACACCATATATTTT. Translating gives CASSFKGGGSGNTIYF.

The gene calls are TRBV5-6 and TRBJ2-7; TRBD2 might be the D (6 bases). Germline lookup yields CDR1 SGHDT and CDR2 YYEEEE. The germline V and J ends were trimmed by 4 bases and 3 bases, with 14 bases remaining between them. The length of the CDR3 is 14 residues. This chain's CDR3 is CASSMGPAGYEQYF. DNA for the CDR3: TGTGCCAGCAGCATGGGCCCAGCGGGCTACGAGCAGTACTTC.

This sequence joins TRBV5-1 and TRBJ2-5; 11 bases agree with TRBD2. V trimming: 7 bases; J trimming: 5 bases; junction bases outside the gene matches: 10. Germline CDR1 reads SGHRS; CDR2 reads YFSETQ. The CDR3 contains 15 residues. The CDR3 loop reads CASSSLAGGPETQYF. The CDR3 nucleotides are TGCGCCAGCTCCTCCCTAGCGGGAGGACCGGAGACCCAGTACTTC.

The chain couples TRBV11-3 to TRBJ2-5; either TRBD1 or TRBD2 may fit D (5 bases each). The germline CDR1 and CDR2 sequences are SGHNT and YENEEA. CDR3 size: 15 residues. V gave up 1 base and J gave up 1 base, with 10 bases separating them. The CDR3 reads CASSLVTGPQETQYF. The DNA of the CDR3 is TGTGCCAGCAGCTTAGTAACGGGGCCCCAAGAGACCCAGTACTTC. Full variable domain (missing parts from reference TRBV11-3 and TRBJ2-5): EAGVVQSPRYKIIEKKQPVAFWCNPISGHNTLYWYLQNLGQGPELLIRYENEEAVDDSQLPKDRFSAERLKGVDSTLKIQPAELGDSAVYLCASSLVTGPQETQYFGPGTRLLVL.

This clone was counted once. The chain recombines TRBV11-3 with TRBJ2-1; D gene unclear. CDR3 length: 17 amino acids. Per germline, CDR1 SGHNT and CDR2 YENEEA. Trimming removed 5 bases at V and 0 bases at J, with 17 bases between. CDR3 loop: CASSPRTQSSSYNEQFF. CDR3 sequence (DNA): TGTGCCAGCAGCCCCCGAACGCAGTCGAGCTCCTACAATGAGCAGTTCTTC.

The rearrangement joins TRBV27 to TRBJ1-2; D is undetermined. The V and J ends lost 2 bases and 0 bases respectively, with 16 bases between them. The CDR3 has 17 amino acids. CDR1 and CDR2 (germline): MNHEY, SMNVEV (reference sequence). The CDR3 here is CASSLGGYPTANYGYTF. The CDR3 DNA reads TGTGCCAGCAGTTTAGGCGGGTACCCCACAGCTAACTATGGCTACACCTTC.

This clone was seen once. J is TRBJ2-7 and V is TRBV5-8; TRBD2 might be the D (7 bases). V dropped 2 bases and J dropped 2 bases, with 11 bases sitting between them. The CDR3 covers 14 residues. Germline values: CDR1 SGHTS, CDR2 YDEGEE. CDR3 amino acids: CASSLRGATYEQYF. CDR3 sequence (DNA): TGTGCCAGCAGCTTACGGGGGGCTACCTACGAGCAGTACTTC.

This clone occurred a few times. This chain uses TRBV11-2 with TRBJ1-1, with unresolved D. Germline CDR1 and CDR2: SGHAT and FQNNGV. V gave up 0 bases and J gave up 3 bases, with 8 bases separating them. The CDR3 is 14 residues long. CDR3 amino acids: CASSLEAGHTEAFF. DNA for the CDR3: TGTGCCAGCAGCTTAGAGGCAGGTCACACTGAAGCTTTCTTT.

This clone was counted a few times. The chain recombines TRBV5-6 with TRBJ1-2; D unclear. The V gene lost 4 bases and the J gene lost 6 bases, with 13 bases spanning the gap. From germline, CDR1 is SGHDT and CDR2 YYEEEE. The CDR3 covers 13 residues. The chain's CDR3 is CASSLAPGNGYTF. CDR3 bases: TGTGCCAGCAGCCTGGCCCCGGGGAATGGCTACACCTTC.